The T cell receptor beta chain under discussion was sequenced for a study of shared T cell receptors in the human thymus. Sequencing was performed with immunoSEQ multiplex PCR; in TCRdb, only in-frame clones are kept and a portion is missing. The profile shows about 710,000 clones, about 87% of them singletons. CDR3 size: 14 residues. Trimming left V 6 bases short and J 4 bases short, with 13 bases between. CDR1 MDHEN and CDR2 SYDVKM come from the germline V gene. These records were also assigned to another study, of human thymus T cells.

The receptor was derived from a boy in the first two years of life with a congenital heart defect. The genes are TRBV28 and TRBJ1-5; D call uncertain. The sample was thymocytes. CDR3 in DNA: TGTGCCAGCAGGACATGCGCGGGGAATCAGCCCCAGCATTTT. It is translated as CASRTCAGNQPQHF. Full variable domain (missing parts from reference TRBV28 and TRBJ1-5): DVKVTQSSRYLVKRTGEKVFLECVQDMDHENMFWYRQDPGLGLRLIYFSYDVKMKEKGDIPEGYSVSREKKERFSLILESASTNQTSMYLCASRTCAGNQPQHFGDGTRLSIL.